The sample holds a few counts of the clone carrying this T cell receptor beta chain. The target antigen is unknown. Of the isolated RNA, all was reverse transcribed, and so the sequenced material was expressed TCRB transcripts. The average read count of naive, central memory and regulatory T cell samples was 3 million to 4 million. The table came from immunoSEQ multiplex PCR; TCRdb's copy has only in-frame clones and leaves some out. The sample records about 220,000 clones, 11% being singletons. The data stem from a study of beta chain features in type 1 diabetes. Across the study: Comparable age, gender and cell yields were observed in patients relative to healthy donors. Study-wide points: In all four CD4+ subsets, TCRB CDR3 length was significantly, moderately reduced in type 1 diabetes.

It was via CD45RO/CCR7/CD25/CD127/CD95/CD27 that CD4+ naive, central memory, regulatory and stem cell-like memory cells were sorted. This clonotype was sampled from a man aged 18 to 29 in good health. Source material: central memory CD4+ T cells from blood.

CDR3 DNA sequence: TGTGCCAGCAGCCCCCTACGGGGAGGGCCGATTGGCGGGGAGCTGTTTTTT. Encoded protein: CASSPLRGGPIGGELFF. The chain employs TRBV5-6 and TRBJ2-2; 7 bases are a match to TRBD2. V lost 4 bases, J lost 7 bases, and 16 bases stayed unmatched. Germline CDR1 and CDR2: SGHDT and YYEEEE. CDR3 length equals 17 residues.